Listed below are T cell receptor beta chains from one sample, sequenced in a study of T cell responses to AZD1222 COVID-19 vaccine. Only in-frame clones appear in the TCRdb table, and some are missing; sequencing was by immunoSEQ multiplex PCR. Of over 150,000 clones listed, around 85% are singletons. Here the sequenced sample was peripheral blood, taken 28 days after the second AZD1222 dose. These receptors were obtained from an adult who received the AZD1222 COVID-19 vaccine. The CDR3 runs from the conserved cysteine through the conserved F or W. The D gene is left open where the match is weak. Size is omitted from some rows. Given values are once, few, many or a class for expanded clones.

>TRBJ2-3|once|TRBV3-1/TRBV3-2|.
TGTGCCAGCAGCCAAGACCAGCTAGGCCCAGATACGCAGTATTTT
CASSQDQLGPDTQYF
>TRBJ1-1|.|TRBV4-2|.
TGTGCCAGCAGCCTACAGGGGAACACTGAAGCTTTCTTT
CASSLQGNTEAFF
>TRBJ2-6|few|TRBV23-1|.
TGCGCCAGCAGTCAAGACCCTCGACTCTCTGGGGCCAACGTCCTGACTTTC
CASSQDPRLSGANVLTF
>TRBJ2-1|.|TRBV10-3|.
TGTGCCATCAGTGCCCCTGGAGCCTACAATGAGCAGTTCTTC
CAISAPGAYNEQFF
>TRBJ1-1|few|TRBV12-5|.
TGTGCTAGTGGTTTGAGGGCTAGCGACACTGAAGCTTTCTTT
CASGLRASDTEAFF
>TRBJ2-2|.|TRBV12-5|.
TGTGCTAGTGCTTGGGTCACCGGGGAGCTGTTTTTT
CASAWVTGELFF
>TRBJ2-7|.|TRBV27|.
TGTGCCAGCAGTTTACGGGGGTCGGGCTACGAGCAGTACTTC
CASSLRGSGYEQYF
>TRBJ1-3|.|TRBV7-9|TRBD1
TGTGCCAGCAGCTCCCAGGGGGGGACTGGAAACACCATATATTTT
CASSSQGGTGNTIYF
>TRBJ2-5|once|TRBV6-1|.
TGTGCCAGCAGTGAAGGGGACACTCGAGAGACCCAGTACTTC
CASSEGDTRETQYF
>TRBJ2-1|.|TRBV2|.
TGTGCCAGCACCAGGAGCTCCTACAATGAGCAGTTCTTC
CASTRSSYNEQFF
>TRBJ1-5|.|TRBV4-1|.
TGCGCCAGCAGCCAAGCCCGGGACCGCCATCAGCCCCAGCATTTT
CASSQARDRHQPQHF
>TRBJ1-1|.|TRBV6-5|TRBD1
TGTGCCAGCAGTTATGGGACAGGGACTTCTGAAGCTTTCTTT
CASSYGTGTSEAFF
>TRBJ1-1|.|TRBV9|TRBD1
TGTGCCAGCAGCGCAGGACAGGGGGGCACTGAAGCTTTCTTT
CASSAGQGGTEAFF
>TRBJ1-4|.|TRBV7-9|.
TGTGCCAGCAGCCCCCGGGGGAATGAAAAACTGTTTTTT
CASSPRGNEKLFF
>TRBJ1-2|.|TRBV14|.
TGTGCCAGCAGCCAAGGGACCGGGCCCTATGGCTACACCTTC
CASSQGTGPYGYTF
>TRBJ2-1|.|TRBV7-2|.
TGTGCCAGCGAGAGTGAACAAAATGAGCAGTTCTTC
CASESEQNEQFF
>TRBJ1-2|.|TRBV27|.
TGTGCCAGCAGTTTACGTTCAGGGCTCTATGGCTACACCTTC
CASSLRSGLYGYTF
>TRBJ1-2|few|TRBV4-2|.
TGTGCCAGCAGCCCGTTCGGCTCGGACAGTGGTTGGGGCTACACCTTC
CASSPFGSDSGWGYTF
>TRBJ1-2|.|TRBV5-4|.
TGTGCCAGCAGCACCGACAGTAACTATGGCTACACCTTC
CASSTDSNYGYTF
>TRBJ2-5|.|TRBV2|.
TGTGCCAGCAGGGGGGCGTGGGGAGGGGAGACCCAGTACTTC
CASRGAWGGETQYF
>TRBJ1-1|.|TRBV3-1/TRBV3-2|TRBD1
TGTGCCAGCAGTTCCACAGGGGGCATATCCACTGAAGCTTTCTTT
CASSSTGGISTEAFF
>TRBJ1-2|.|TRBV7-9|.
TGTGCCAGCAGCTTAGCGGGGCAGGGGCCTTCTAACTATGGCTACACCTTC
CASSLAGQGPSNYGYTF
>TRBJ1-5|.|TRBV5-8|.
TGTGCCAGCAGCCCTAGCCCTAGCAATCAGCCCCAGCATTTT
CASSPSPSNQPQHF
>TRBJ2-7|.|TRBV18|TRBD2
TGTGCCAGCTCACCACCGGTATGGACTAGCGGGGGGCAAAGCTCCTACGAGCAGTACTTC
CASSPPVWTSGGQSSYEQYF
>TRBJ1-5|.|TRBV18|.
TGTGCCAGCTCACTTTCCCCCGATCAGCCCCAGCATTTT
CASSLSPDQPQHF
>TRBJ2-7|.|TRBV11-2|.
TGTGCCAGCAGCTATTCCGGGACTTTCCCCTACGAGCAGTACTTC
CASSYSGTFPYEQYF
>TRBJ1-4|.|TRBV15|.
TGTGCCACCAGCAGGTGGGGAGCTGAAAAACTGTTTTTT
CATSRWGAEKLFF
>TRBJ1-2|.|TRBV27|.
TGTGCCAGCAGTTCGATAAGGACGTATGGCTACACCTTC
CASSSIRTYGYTF